This TCR beta chain was captured in a study of spatial heterogeneity in lung cancer. Study as a whole: Alpha-chain detections were consistently fewer than beta-chain detections among the sequences.

This clonotype was counted ten times or more. Because the library targeted alpha chains, this beta chain is an off-target read whose size means little. The sample's time point: sample taken at primary tumor resection. Sequencing was performed on whole RNA extracted from tumor and nontumor lung tissue, or from frozen PBMC, and the material was left unsorted. The study tagged each TCR cDNA molecule with a unique molecular identifier. Each CDR3 protein is one row after TCRdb ran MiXCR on the 5' RACE reads. The repertoire includes about 15,000 distinct CDR3 sequences, about 3.6% of them detected once, and 9.8% sits in the top ten. Germline loops: CDR1 MNHEY, CDR2 SVGEGT. This CDR3 is built from 13 residues. Trimming shortened V by 7 bases and J by 1 base, and 11 bases separated the two germline ends.

The chain couples TRBV6-2 or TRBV6-3 to TRBJ2-7; TRBD1 might be the D (6 bases). The sequence was obtained from a male donor with early-stage non-small cell lung cancer. The sample consisted of normal lung tissue next to the tumor, taken at surgery. CDR3: CASKLDSSYEQYF. CDR3 coding DNA: TGTGCCAGCAAATTGGACAGTTCCTACGAGCAGTACTTC.